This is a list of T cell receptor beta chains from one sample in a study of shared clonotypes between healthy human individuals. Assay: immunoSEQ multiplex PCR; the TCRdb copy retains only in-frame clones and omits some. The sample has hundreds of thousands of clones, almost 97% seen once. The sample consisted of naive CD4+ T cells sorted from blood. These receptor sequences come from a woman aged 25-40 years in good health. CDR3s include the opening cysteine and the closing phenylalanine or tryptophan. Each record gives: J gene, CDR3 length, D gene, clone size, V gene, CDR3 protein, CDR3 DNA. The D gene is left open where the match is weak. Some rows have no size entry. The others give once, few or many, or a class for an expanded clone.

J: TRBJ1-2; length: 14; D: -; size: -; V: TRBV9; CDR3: CASSVAEGSYGYTF; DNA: TGTGCCAGCAGCGTAGCGGAGGGAAGCTATGGCTACACCTTC
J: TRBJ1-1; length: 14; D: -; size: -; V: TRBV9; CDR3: CASSEGPLGNEAFF; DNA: TGTGCCAGCAGCGAGGGCCCCTTGGGAAATGAAGCTTTCTTT
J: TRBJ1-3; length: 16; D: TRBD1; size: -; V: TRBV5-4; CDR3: CASSRGGQGKSNTIYF; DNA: TGTGCCAGCAGCCGGGGGGGACAGGGGAAGAGTAACACCATATATTTT
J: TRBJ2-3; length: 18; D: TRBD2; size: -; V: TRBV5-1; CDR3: CASSRRGVAGGSTDTQYF; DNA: TGCGCCAGCAGCCGGAGGGGTGTAGCGGGAGGAAGCACAGATACGCAGTATTTT
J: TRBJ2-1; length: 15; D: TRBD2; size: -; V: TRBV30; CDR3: CAWSVGLADYNEQFF; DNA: TGTGCCTGGAGTGTAGGGCTAGCGGACTACAATGAGCAGTTCTTC
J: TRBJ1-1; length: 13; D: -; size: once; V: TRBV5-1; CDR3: CASKDLTETEAFF; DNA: TGCGCCAGCAAAGACTTGACGGAAACTGAAGCTTTCTTT
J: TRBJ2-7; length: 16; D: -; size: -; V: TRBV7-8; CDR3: CASSPRLGALTYEQYF; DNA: TGTGCCAGCAGCCCACGCCTTGGGGCTCTTACCTACGAGCAGTACTTC
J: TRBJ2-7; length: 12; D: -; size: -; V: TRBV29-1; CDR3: CSVEASSYEQYF; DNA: TGCAGCGTTGAAGCATCCTCCTACGAGCAGTACTTC
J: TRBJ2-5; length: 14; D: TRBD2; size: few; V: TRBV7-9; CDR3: CASRPGTSGETQYF; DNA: TGTGCCAGCAGGCCCGGGACTAGTGGAGAGACCCAGTACTTC
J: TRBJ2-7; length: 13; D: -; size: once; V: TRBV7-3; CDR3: CASSLGSNNEQYF; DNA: TGTGCCAGCAGCTTAGGTTCCAATAACGAGCAGTACTTC
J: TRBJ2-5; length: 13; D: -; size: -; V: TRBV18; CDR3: CASSRTVQETQYF; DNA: TGTGCCAGCTCACGGACAGTCCAAGAGACCCAGTACTTC
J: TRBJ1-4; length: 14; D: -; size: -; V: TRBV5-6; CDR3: CASSLTGINEKLFF; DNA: TGTGCCAGCAGCTTGACAGGGATTAATGAAAAACTGTTTTTT
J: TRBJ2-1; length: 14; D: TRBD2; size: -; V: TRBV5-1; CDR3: CASSIVSGTPWEFF; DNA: TGCGCCAGCAGCATCGTTAGCGGGACCCCCTGGGAGTTCTTC
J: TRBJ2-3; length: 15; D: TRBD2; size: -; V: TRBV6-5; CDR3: CASQLAGGGTDTQYF; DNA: TGTGCCAGCCAGTTGGCGGGAGGGGGCACAGATACGCAGTATTTT